This TCR beta chain was retrieved from a study of T cell repertoires in ileal Crohn's disease. Clones were read by immunoSEQ multiplex PCR, and TCRdb kept only the in-frame ones, dropping some. The repertoire consists of about 5,500 clones, with 80% to 90% occurring once and the leading ten covering about 6.5%. Germline V gene lookup returns CDR1 LNHDA and CDR2 SQIVND (reference sequence). V was shortened by 3 bases and J by 0 bases, with 9 bases between the two germline ends. This CDR3 has 15 amino acids. This clone has just a few counts. The V and J genes are TRBV19 and TRBJ1-3; D perhaps matches TRBD1 (6 bases). The TCR comes from an adult with Crohn's disease. Specimen: ileal tissue. The DNA of the CDR3 is TGTGCCAGTAGTATGACAGGTAGCTCTGGAAACACCATATATTTT. Its translation is CASSMTGSSGNTIYF.